The 19 T cell receptor beta chains in this list originate from one sample, sequenced in a study of T cell responses to AZD1222 COVID-19 vaccine. TCRdb's table, derived via immunoSEQ multiplex PCR, lists solely in-frame clones and lacks some. The data show about 130,000 clones, roughly 90% seen once. Sequenced material: peripheral blood, taken 28 days after the second AZD1222 dose. These receptors came from an adult who received the AZD1222 COVID-19 vaccine.

The chain couples TRBV6-5 to TRBJ2-7; TRBD1 aligns across 9 bases. The germline gives CDR1 MNHEY, CDR2 SVGAGI. The CDR3 is 15 residues long. V was pared by 6 bases and J by 4 bases, with 10 bases of the junction left unmatched. In DNA, the CDR3 is TGTGCCAGCAGGCGCGAATGGGACAGGGCTTACGAGCAGTACTTC. The encoded protein is CASRREWDRAYEQYF.

V usage is TRBV4-3 and J usage is TRBJ1-6, with D unclear. The V gene's germline CDR1 is LGHNA and CDR2 YSLEER. V lost 3 bases and J 0 bases, leaving 6 bases between the germline ends. The CDR3 is 15 residues long. The CDR3 nucleotides are TGCGCCAGCAGCCACGAGAGCTCCTATAATTCACCCCTCCACTTT. This sequence encodes CASSHESSYNSPLHF.

The J gene is TRBJ1-2, the V gene TRBV13, with unresolved D. The CDR3 covers 14 residues. Trimming stripped 5 bases from V and 2 bases from J, with 12 bases between. Germline CDR1 and CDR2: PRHDT and FYEKMQ (reference sequence). CDR3 sequence (DNA): TGTGCCAGCAGCCACGGCCTACAGAACTATGGCTACACCTTC. Translated, it gives CASSHGLQNYGYTF. Variable domain in full (rest from reference TRBV13 and TRBJ1-2): AAGVIQSPRHLIKEKRETATLKCYPIPRHDTVYWYQQGPGQDPQFLISFYEKMQSDKGSIPDRFSAQQFSDYHSELNMSSLELGDSALYFCASSHGLQNYGYTFGSGTRLTVV.

The J gene is TRBJ2-7, the V gene TRBV28; 10 bases match TRBD1. V lost 6 bases, J lost 4 bases, and 9 bases stayed unmatched. The CDR3 extends over 15 amino acids. Germline CDR1 is MDHEN and CDR2 is SYDVKM. The CDR3 DNA follows: TGTGCCAGCAGAAGACAGGGGGCGGGGATTTACGAGCAGTACTTC. Its translation is CASRRQGAGIYEQYF.

This chain links TRBV28 with TRBJ2-7; TRBD2 matches at 15 bases. CDR3 size: 16 residues. Germline values: CDR1 MDHEN, CDR2 SYDVKM. Trimming cost V 5 bases and J 9 bases; bases outside gene matches: 11. The chain's CDR3 is CASSPTGLAGGLGQYF. The CDR3 nucleotides read TGTGCCAGCAGTCCCACAGGACTAGCGGGAGGGTTAGGGCAGTACTTC.

The V call is TRBV18, the J call TRBJ1-2; D is perhaps TRBD1 (6 bases). The CDR3 spans 14 residues. V was trimmed by 3 bases and J by 0 bases, leaving 8 bases between them. CDR1 and CDR2 from the germline V gene are KGHSH and LQKENI. CDR3 region: CASSPWTANYGYTF. The CDR3, as DNA: TGTGCCAGCTCACCCTGGACAGCTAACTATGGCTACACCTTC.

The rearrangement links TRBV5-1 to TRBJ2-7, with 9 bases that match TRBD2. With 4 bases clipped from V and 2 bases from J, the junction kept 7 bases outside the gene matches. The CDR3 has 15 amino acids. Germline CDR1 SGHRS, CDR2 YFSETQ. Here the CDR3 reads CASSPRTSATYEQYF. Written as DNA, the CDR3 is TGCGCCAGCAGCCCCCGGACTAGCGCTACCTACGAGCAGTACTTC.

The gene calls are TRBV11-2 and TRBJ1-1; D gene unclear. The CDR3 consists of 15 residues. Germline V gene data show CDR1 as SGHAT and CDR2 as FQNNGV. With 1 base removed from V and 6 bases from J, the gap between germline ends came to 15 bases. CDR3 loop: CASSLASSYRAEAFF. CDR3 coding DNA: TGTGCCAGCAGCTTAGCGAGCAGTTATCGAGCTGAAGCTTTCTTT.

The gene calls are TRBV6-2 or TRBV6-3 and TRBJ1-2; tentatively, D is TRBD1 (6 bases). CDR3 size: 14 residues. V lost 5 bases and J 4 bases, leaving 14 bases between the germline ends. Germline CDR1 reads MNHEY; CDR2 reads SVGEGT. The DNA of the CDR3 is TGTGCCAGCAGTCAGACAGGACTCCTCTATGGCTACACCTTC. It codes for CASSQTGLLYGYTF.

In this sample, this clone turned up a few times. V and J are TRBV19 and TRBJ1-5; no firm D call. The V end was cut by 5 bases, the J end by 7 bases, with 9 bases between. CDR1 and CDR2 from the germline V gene are LNHDA and SQIVND (reference sequence). The CDR3 is 12 amino acids. The DNA for the CDR3 is TGTGCCAGTAGTCCCTTCGGGCAGCCCCAGCATTTT. Translating gives CASSPFGQPQHF.

This chain uses TRBV5-5 with TRBJ2-7; 8 nucleotides line up with TRBD1. CDR3 size: 16 residues. Germline-derived CDR1 and CDR2 are SGHKS and YYEKEE (reference sequence). J was trimmed by 4 bases and V by 4 bases; bases with no gene match: 13. The CDR3 protein is CASSHGQGGVGYEQYF. The CDR3 nucleotides read TGTGCCAGCAGCCACGGACAGGGTGGTGTGGGTTACGAGCAGTACTTC.

The gene calls are TRBV7-8 and TRBJ2-7; maybe TRBD1 (5 bases). Germline CDR1 SGHVS, CDR2 FQNEAQ. Deletions cut 1 base from V and 5 bases from J, with 24 bases between. The CDR3 is 18 amino acids. The CDR3 sequence is CASSLEGWGTVFRHEQYF. DNA for the CDR3: TGTGCCAGCAGCTTAGAGGGTTGGGGCACGGTCTTCCGCCACGAGCAGTACTTC. Variable domain in full (rest from reference TRBV7-8 and TRBJ2-7): GAGVSQSPRYKVAKRGQDVALRCDPISGHVSLFWYQQALGQGPEFLTYFQNEAQLDKSGLPSDRFFAERPEGSVSTLKIQRTQQEDSAVYLCASSLEGWGTVFRHEQYFGPGTRLTVT.

The chain uses TRBV15 and TRBJ2-5; tentatively, D is TRBD2 (6 bases). The CDR3 is made up of 18 amino acids. Germline loops: CDR1 LNHNV, CDR2 YYDKDF (reference sequence). The V gene lost 0 bases and the J gene lost 1 base, with 18 bases spanning the gap. CDR3 nucleotide sequence: TGTGCCACCAGCAGAGATGAATGGCGGGGAGAGATCCAAGAGACCCAGTACTTC. Protein sequence: CATSRDEWRGEIQETQYF.

This chain uses TRBV19 with TRBJ2-1, with 7 bases fitting TRBD2. The CDR3 sequence is 15 residues long. Per germline, CDR1 LNHDA and CDR2 SQIVND (reference sequence). After removal of 2 bases from V and 8 bases from J, the junction contained 9 bases not matched to a gene. The CDR3 DNA is TGTGCCAGTAGTATACGGCGGGAGATCAGGGATGAGCAGTTCTTC. This translates into CASSIRREIRDEQFF.

The V call is TRBV29-1, the J call TRBJ1-5, with 7 bases aligning to TRBD1. There are 15 residues in the CDR3. The J segment lost 0 bases and the V segment lost 5 bases, leaving 7 bases of the junction unmatched. Germline CDR1 reads SQVTM; CDR2 reads ANQGSEA. The CDR3 reads CSVRQGSSSNQPQHF. CDR3 bases: TGCAGCGTTAGACAGGGTAGCAGTAGCAATCAGCCCCAGCATTTT.

This chain links TRBV7-9 with TRBJ1-1; D unresolved. The CDR3 consists of 15 residues. Germline V gene data show CDR1 as SEHNR and CDR2 as FQNEAQ (reference sequence). Trimming left V 4 bases short and J 4 bases short, with 16 bases between. The CDR3 here is CASSSLTAEGTEAFF. Written as DNA, the CDR3 is TGTGCCAGCAGCTCCCTCACAGCCGAGGGCACTGAAGCTTTCTTT.

CDR3 sequence: CASSPSSSSGNTIYF. CDR3 bases: TGTGCCAGCAGCCCCTCTTCCAGCTCTGGAAACACCATATATTTT. The rearrangement joins TRBV7-9 to TRBJ1-3; D gene ambiguous. This CDR3 has 15 residues. V was cut by 5 bases and J by 0 bases, with 11 bases left in between. CDR1 SEHNR and CDR2 FQNEAQ come from the germline V gene (reference sequence).

The count of this clone is one. The rearrangement links TRBV13 to TRBJ2-5, with D perhaps TRBD1 or TRBD2 (6 bases each). Matching the DNA end better, TRBJ2-7 makes the J call doubtful. CDR1 and CDR2 (germline): PRHDT, FYEKMQ (reference sequence). CDR3 length equals 15 residues. The DNA for the CDR3 is TGTGCCAGCAGCTCCGGAGGGACATCCTGGGGCGAGCAGTACTTC. Residues: CASSSGGTSWGEQYF.

V gene TRBV4-2 combines with J gene TRBJ2-1; weak D call: TRBD1 (5 bases). The CDR3 runs to 15 residues. V dropped 3 bases and J dropped 7 bases, with 16 bases sitting between them. Germline loops: CDR1 LGHNA, CDR2 YNFKEQ. The CDR3 region is CASSHLIGKGNEQFF. The CDR3 region has the DNA TGTGCCAGCAGCCATCTCATCGGAAAGGGGAATGAGCAGTTCTTC.